This T cell receptor beta chain derives from a study of OX40 agonist ivuxolimab in advanced cancers. With regard to this clone: Its antigen remains unidentified.

TCRdb's table, derived via immunoSEQ multiplex PCR, lists solely in-frame clones and lacks some. The sample carries 91,000 or so clones, 80% to 90% recorded once. Study results and caveats: More expanded clones were seen, on average, in CD8+ T cells than in CD4+.

The CDR3 is 13 amino acids. Germline V lookup: CDR1 MGHDK, CDR2 SYGVNS. The V end lost 5 bases, the J end lost 0 bases, and 5 bases lay between the germline ends. The specimen comprised CD4+ or CD8+ T cells sorted from blood, sampled in a trial of the OX40 agonist ivuxolimab. The sequence was obtained from an adult with an advanced solid tumor such as melanoma, head and neck, liver or kidney cancer. The chain is built from TRBV25-1 and TRBJ2-4; D not resolved. CDR3: CASSSLAKNIQYF. CDR3 nucleotides: TGTGCCAGCAGTTCACTAGCCAAAAACATTCAGTACTTC.